Presented here are 20 T cell receptor beta chains from one specimen sequenced in a study of blood T cell repertoires in COVID-19. Assay used: immunoSEQ multiplex PCR; TCRdb lists only in-frame clones, some missing. The sample lists roughly 30,000 clones, roughly nine tenths occurring once. Sequenced: peripheral blood. The source of these receptors is an older man with acute or convalescent COVID-19.

The chain employs TRBV30 and TRBJ1-6; no definite D call. The CDR3 is 13 amino acids. Germline V gene data show CDR1 as GTSNPN and CDR2 as SVGIG (reference sequence). V dropped 3 bases and J dropped 11 bases, with 14 bases sitting between them. The CDR3 loop reads CAWSLAGTTPLHF. The CDR3 DNA reads TGTGCCTGGAGCTTAGCGGGTACGACACCCCTCCACTTT.

The chain uses TRBV28 and TRBJ1-2; no firm D call. Per germline, CDR1 MDHEN and CDR2 SYDVKM. The V end lost 6 bases, the J end lost 8 bases, and 19 bases lay between the germline ends. The CDR3 has 14 amino acids. The CDR3 bases are TGTGCCAGCAGCCAATCTACTATCCTAGACGGCTACACCTTC. It yields the protein CASSQSTILDGYTF.

This chain links TRBV13 with TRBJ1-2, with TRBD1 matching 9 bases. The trim removed 5 bases at V and 2 bases at J, leaving 6 bases unmatched. The germline gives CDR1 PRHDT, CDR2 FYEKMQ (reference sequence). The CDR3 runs to 15 residues. CDR3: CASSIHRGQNYGYTF. CDR3 DNA: TGTGCCAGCAGCATCCACAGGGGGCAGAACTATGGCTACACCTTC.

V gene TRBV24-1 combines with J gene TRBJ2-3; the D gene is possibly TRBD1 (6 bases). There are 14 residues in the CDR3. The germline CDR1 and CDR2 sequences are KGHDR and SFDVKD. V was pared by 4 bases and J by 11 bases, with 18 bases between. The CDR3 coding sequence is TGTGCCACCAGTGACCCTAACAGGGTAGTCGGGCAGTATTTT. It codes for CATSDPNRVVGQYF.

This clone was found once. In DNA, the CDR3 is TGTGCCAGCAGCCACAGGGCTCAGGGTAGCGGGAGGGGGCAGTACTTC. Translating it yields CASSHRAQGSGRGQYF. The genes are TRBV3-1 (or the pseudogene TRBV3-2) and TRBJ2-7, with 11 nucleotides matching TRBD2. Trimming removed 3 bases from V and 9 bases from J; junction bases left unmatched: 13. The CDR3 covers 16 residues. Germline V gene lookup returns CDR1 LGHDT and CDR2 YNNKEL (reference sequence).

The chain couples TRBV18 to TRBJ1-4, with D unresolved. The germline gives CDR1 KGHSH, CDR2 LQKENI. Trimming shortened V by 2 bases and J by 0 bases, and 10 bases separated the two germline ends. This CDR3 contains 16 residues. The chain's CDR3 is CASSPFPSATNEKLFF. For the CDR3, the DNA is TGTGCCAGCTCACCATTTCCGTCAGCAACTAATGAAAAACTGTTTTTT.

The chain employs TRBV7-2 and TRBJ1-2; D remains ambiguous. The ends were cut back, 0 bases at V and 7 bases at J, with 21 bases in the middle. The CDR3 is made up of 17 amino acids. From germline, CDR1 is SGHTA and CDR2 FQGNSA. CDR3 residues: CASSLARPAGGILGYTF. The CDR3 nucleotides read TGTGCCAGCAGCTTAGCTCGTCCGGCAGGAGGGATTCTTGGCTACACCTTC.

V usage is TRBV5-1 and J usage is TRBJ2-1, with TRBD2 identical over 10 bases. V dropped 4 bases and J dropped 0; count of bases not matched to a gene: 16. The CDR3 loop spans 20 amino acids. CDR1 and CDR2 (germline): SGHRS, YFSETQ. CDR3 DNA sequence: TGCGCCAGCAGCCCGGCGGCTAGCGGGAGTACCCTAAGCTCCTACAATGAGCAGTTCTTC. Translated, it gives CASSPAASGSTLSSYNEQFF.

The chain joins TRBV27 to TRBJ2-1; the match to TRBD2 covers 7 bases. The ends lost 5 bases at V and 6 bases at J; junction bases unmatched: 10. This CDR3 comprises 15 residues. Germline V CDR1 and CDR2: MNHEY, SMNVEV (reference sequence). The CDR3 DNA sequence: TGTGCCAGCAGTCTGGCGTTGGGAGGGATCAATGAGCAGTTCTTC. Protein sequence: CASSLALGGINEQFF.

The chain employs TRBV10-1 and TRBJ2-1; TRBD1 agrees at 7 bases. The CDR3 length is 15 residues. With V trimmed by 2 bases and J by 3 bases, 4 bases remained unmatched. Germline V gives CDR1 WNHNN, CDR2 SYGVQD (reference sequence). The CDR3 coding sequence is TGCGCCAGCAGTGAGGGGGCAGGGGGCTACAATGAGCAGTTCTTC. Amino acids: CASSEGAGGYNEQFF.

The chain couples TRBV2 to TRBJ2-7; maybe TRBD2 (5 bases). Germline V gene data show CDR1 as SNHLY and CDR2 as FYNNEI. This CDR3 comprises 15 residues. Trimming cost V 4 bases and J 0 bases, with 13 bases left between them. Written as DNA, the CDR3 is TGTGCCAGCAGTGGGAGGCAGCGCCTCTCCTACGAGCAGTACTTC. This sequence encodes CASSGRQRLSYEQYF.

V usage is TRBV30 and J usage is TRBJ1-6, with D possibly TRBD1 on 5 matching bases. V dropped 3 bases and J dropped 7 bases, with 16 bases sitting between them. CDR1 GTSNPN and CDR2 SVGIG come from the germline V gene (reference sequence). The CDR3 loop spans 15 amino acids. DNA for the CDR3: TGTGCCTGGAGCCCAGGAGGGACTATCAATTCACCCCTCCACTTT. Translation: CAWSPGGTINSPLHF.

The J gene is TRBJ1-5, the V gene TRBV10-3; the D gene is possibly TRBD1 (5 bases). The germline CDR1 and CDR2 sequences are ENHRY and SYGVKD. The CDR3 contains 15 residues. V lost 2 bases, J lost 7 bases, and 15 bases lay in between. CDR3 sequence: CAISEGQGGGQPQHF. The CDR3 coding sequence is TGTGCCATCAGTGAGGGGCAGGGTGGTGGCCAGCCCCAGCATTTT.

The chain uses TRBV24-1 and TRBJ1-1; a possible D gene is TRBD1 (6 bases). Germline CDR1 KGHDR, CDR2 SFDVKD. The CDR3 contains 12 residues. V lost 8 bases, J lost 5 bases, and 11 bases lay in between. The CDR3 region is CATNPGETEAFF. The CDR3 DNA follows: TGTGCCACCAACCCAGGGGAAACTGAAGCTTTCTTT.

The V call is TRBV3-1 (or the pseudogene TRBV3-2), the J call TRBJ1-2; a possible D gene is TRBD1 (5 bases). Between the trimmed V and J ends, which lost 7 bases and 2 bases, there was a span of 17 bases. The CDR3 has 15 amino acids. CDR1 and CDR2 (germline): LGHDT, YNNKEL (reference sequence). The CDR3 region is CASTAVLGGNYGYTF. The CDR3 DNA is TGTGCCAGCACGGCTGTCCTGGGGGGGAACTATGGCTACACCTTC.

CDR3 nucleotide sequence: TGTGCCAGCAGCGGACAGTCCGAGCAGTACTTC. Translated: CASSGQSEQYF. The chain carries TRBV2 and TRBJ2-7; possibly TRBD1 for D (6 bases). The CDR3 contains 11 residues. The germline V gene has CDR1 SNHLY and CDR2 FYNNEI. V was cut by 6 bases and J by 6 bases, with 9 bases left in between.

CDR3 sequence reads: CASSQDYPGGTETQYF. The CDR3 DNA reads as TGCGCCAGCAGCCAAGATTACCCAGGGGGCACAGAGACCCAGTACTTC. This chain links TRBV4-1 with TRBJ2-5; TRBD1 matches 8 bases. Germline assignment: CDR1 MGHRA and CDR2 YSYEKL. The length of the CDR3 is 16 residues. With V trimmed by 0 bases and J by 4 bases, 7 bases remained unmatched.

This clone was picked up one time. The chain couples TRBV7-9 to TRBJ2-1, with 7 bases identical to TRBD2. There are 17 residues in the CDR3. Germline values: CDR1 SEHNR, CDR2 FQNEAQ (reference sequence). With 1 base clipped from V and 5 bases from J, the junction kept 11 bases outside the gene matches. The CDR3 here is CASSLDVQAGTNNEQFF. The CDR3 DNA follows: TGTGCCAGCAGCTTAGATGTTCAAGCGGGGACGAACAATGAGCAGTTCTTC.

The V call is TRBV28, the J call TRBJ1-1, with D hard to call. V dropped 6 bases and J dropped 10 bases, with 12 bases sitting between them. The CDR3 spans 11 residues. Germline lookup yields CDR1 MDHEN and CDR2 SYDVKM. CDR3 sequence: CASSRPPVAFF. CDR3 DNA: TGTGCCAGCAGCCGCCCCCCGGTAGCTTTCTTT.

Concerning this clone: Other nucleotide sequences from this sample produce the same CDR3. The chain carries TRBV6-6 and TRBJ2-1, with 12 positions matching TRBD2. CDR1 and CDR2 from the germline V gene are MNHNY and SVGAGI (reference sequence). Unmatched junction bases numbered 0, after V lost 8 bases and J lost 4 bases. This CDR3 is built from 13 residues. The CDR3 here is CASGTSGYNEQFF. The CDR3 nucleotides are TGTGCCAGCGGGACTAGCGGGTACAATGAGCAGTTCTTC.